This passage covers 8 T cell receptor beta chains from one sample sequenced in a study of T-cell reconstitution after alpha-beta-depleted transplantation in children. Library preparation (for TCRbeta) was performed with unique molecular identifiers. MiXCR was run by TCRdb on the PCR reads, yielding one entry per CDR3 protein. The table shows a few hundred thousand distinct CDR3 sequences, with roughly a quarter occurring only once. The sample consisted of PBMCs, taken before TCRalphabeta/CD19-depleted stem cell transplant. The receptors were sampled from a boy under two years old with Wiskott-Aldrich syndrome, due to receive a stem cell transplant.

The gene calls are TRBV20-1 and TRBJ2-7; D unclear. This CDR3 region has 14 residues. V shed 0 bases and J shed 0 bases, with 9 bases lying between them. CDR1 and CDR2 (germline): DFQATT, SNEGSKA (reference sequence). The CDR3 protein is CSARDSRSSYEQYF. The DNA for the CDR3 is TGCAGTGCTAGAGATAGCCGGAGCTCCTACGAGCAGTACTTC.

The V and J genes are TRBV15 and TRBJ2-1, with TRBD2 matching over 9 bases. This CDR3 region has 19 residues. Germline lookup yields CDR1 LNHNV and CDR2 YYDKDF (reference sequence). J lost 0 bases, V lost 0 bases, and 9 bases had no gene match. CDR3 bases: TGTGCCACCAGCAGAGATTCTCGGGTTAGCGGGAGCTCCTACAATGAGCAGTTCTTC. It translates to CATSRDSRVSGSSYNEQFF.

This clonotype was seen just once. This chain connects TRBV12-3 or TRBV12-4 to TRBJ1-2, with D maybe TRBD1 (6 bases). The CDR3 length is 14 residues. Trimming removed 1 base at V and 5 bases at J, with 11 bases between. DNA for the CDR3: TGTGCCAGCAGTTTAGGGGGGGGCCAATATGGCTACACCTTC. Translated, it gives CASSLGGGQYGYTF.

The chain links TRBV6-1 to TRBJ2-7; D possibly corresponds to TRBD2 (6 bases). Trimming cost V 6 bases and J 3 bases, with 15 bases left between them. Germline V gene data show CDR1 as MNHNS and CDR2 as SASEGT. This CDR3 comprises 14 residues. This CDR3 reads CASRPPGVSYEQYF. The CDR3 bases are TGTGCCAGCAGACCTCCGGGAGTGAGCTACGAGCAGTACTTC.

The V and J genes are TRBV9 and TRBJ2-5; TRBD2 matches 7 bases. The V gene's germline CDR1 is SGDLS and CDR2 YYNGEE. The junction had 10 bases not matched to a gene; V was cut back by 0 bases and J by 2 bases. The CDR3 is 17 residues long. The CDR3 DNA reads as TGTGCCAGCAGCGTAGAGGTTGGGCGGGGGAATCAAGAGACCCAGTACTTC. Its protein product is CASSVEVGRGNQETQYF. Variable domain in full (rest from reference TRBV9 and TRBJ2-5): DSGVTQTPKHLITATGQRVTLRCSPRSGDLSVYWYQQSLDQGLQFLIQYYNGEERAKGNILERFSAQQFPDLHSELNLSSLELGDSALYFCASSVEVGRGNQETQYFGPGTRLLVL.

The chain links TRBV5-1 to TRBJ2-3; tentatively, D is TRBD2 (6 bases). Germline V gives CDR1 SGHRS, CDR2 YFSETQ. The CDR3 has 18 residues. Deletions cut 5 bases from V and 3 bases from J, with 25 bases between. CDR3 in DNA: TGCGCCAGCAGACCCCCTGGCGGGATGGAGCACCAAACAGATACGCAGTATTTT. It encodes CASRPPGGMEHQTDTQYF.

The gene calls are TRBV10-3 and TRBJ1-2; 7 positions match TRBD1. Germline V gene data show CDR1 as ENHRY and CDR2 as SYGVKD. The V and J ends lost 11 bases and 8 bases, in that order; junction bases with no gene match: 8. The CDR3 consists of 11 residues. CDR3 amino acids: CASTGTAGYTF. CDR3 nucleotides: TGTGCCTCGACAGGGACGGCGGGCTACACCTTC.

The CDR3 loop reads CASSLGLYSGRSDTQYF. CDR3 DNA sequence: TGTGCCAGCAGCTTAGGTTTATATAGCGGGAGATCAGATACGCAGTATTTT. The J gene is TRBJ2-3, the V gene TRBV7-2; 9 bases line up with TRBD2. Per germline, CDR1 SGHTA and CDR2 FQGNSA. V lost 1 base, J lost 4 bases, and 9 bases stayed unmatched. This CDR3 comprises 17 residues.